Following are 16 T cell receptor beta chains from one sample sequenced in a study of cytomegalovirus exposure and HLA in healthy donors. Researchers ran the PCR with 60 Vbeta and 13 Jbeta primers. Assay used: immunoSEQ multiplex PCR; TCRdb lists only in-frame clones, some missing. The table records about 80,000 clones, 70% to 80% of them present only once. The specimen was PBMCs. These receptors came from a human donor in good health.

This chain links TRBV5-1 with TRBJ2-4; 11 nucleotides agree with TRBD2. The CDR3 is 14 residues long. CDR1 is SGHRS and CDR2 is YFSETQ in the germline V gene. The J segment lost 5 bases and the V segment lost 3 bases, leaving 1 base of the junction unmatched. CDR3 region: CASSSSGGQNIQYF. DNA for the CDR3: TGCGCCAGCAGCTCTAGCGGGGGGCAAAACATTCAGTACTTC.

Turning to this clone: The same CDR3 can be traced to other DNA sequences in this sample. The rearrangement links TRBV5-6 to TRBJ1-2; 7 bases match TRBD1. Germline CDR1 is SGHDT and CDR2 is YYEEEE. The CDR3 spans 13 residues. The V gene end was trimmed by 3 bases and the J gene end by 4 bases; junction bases not matched to a gene: 3. CDR3 nucleotides: TGTGCCAGCAGCTCTGGACAGGTCTATGGCTACACCTTC. Translating gives CASSSGQVYGYTF.

The chain carries TRBV25-1 and TRBJ2-7, with D unresolved. The V and J ends lost 4 bases and 4 bases respectively, with 8 bases between them. This CDR3 comprises 12 residues. In germline, CDR1 is MGHDK, CDR2 SYGVNS. Here the CDR3 DNA reads TGTGCCAGCAGTGCGTTATCGTACGAGCAGTACTTC. Residues: CASSALSYEQYF.

This clone was counted once. CDR3 in DNA: TGTGCCAGCAGCTTTAATCCCAGGGAAGTAGATACGCAGTATTTT. It yields the protein CASSFNPREVDTQYF. The chain links TRBV7-2 to TRBJ2-3; D perhaps matches TRBD1 (5 bases). The CDR3 covers 15 residues. V dropped 3 bases and J dropped 5 bases, with 15 bases sitting between them. The germline V gene encodes CDR1 SGHTA and CDR2 FQGNSA.

The chain couples TRBV29-1 to TRBJ2-5, with 9 bases that match TRBD2. Germline V lookup: CDR1 SQVTM, CDR2 ANQGSEA. The CDR3 is 15 residues long. With 4 bases clipped from V and 2 bases from J, the junction kept 8 bases outside the gene matches. The CDR3 nucleotides are TGCAGCGTTGTAGGGCGGGGGGGGTTACAAGAGACCCAGTACTTC. This sequence encodes CSVVGRGGLQETQYF.

This chain links TRBV4-1 with TRBJ2-5, with D unresolved. CDR1 MGHRA and CDR2 YSYEKL come from the germline V gene. The CDR3 runs 16 residues. V was trimmed by 1 base and J by 2 bases, leaving 14 bases between them. This chain's CDR3 is CASSQVPLPTQETQYF. The CDR3 DNA sequence: TGCGCCAGCAGCCAAGTCCCGTTACCTACGCAAGAGACCCAGTACTTC.

This rearrangement joins TRBV5-6 to TRBJ1-4, with D perhaps TRBD1 (6 bases). The V gene lost 0 bases and the J gene lost 4 bases, with 19 bases spanning the gap. CDR3 length: 18 residues. CDR1 is SGHDT, CDR2 YYEEEE, per germline. This CDR3 is CASSLAGTPSWGNEKLFF. CDR3 in DNA: TGTGCCAGCAGCTTGGCCGGGACACCATCTTGGGGTAATGAAAAACTGTTTTTT.

The rearrangement uses TRBV30 and TRBJ1-5; D perhaps matches TRBD1 (5 bases). The CDR3 spans 13 residues. Per the germline V gene, CDR1 is GTSNPN and CDR2 is SVGIG (reference sequence). The V end was cut by 1 base, the J end by 6 bases, with 10 bases between. CDR3 nucleotide sequence: TGTGCCTGGAGTGCCAGGGTAGGTCAGCCCCAGCATTTT. Translating it yields CAWSARVGQPQHF.

This clone has a handful of counts. This chain uses TRBV7-9 with TRBJ1-1; 7 bases align to TRBD1. The CDR3 is 16 residues long. Looked up from germline, CDR1 is SEHNR and CDR2 is FQNEAQ (reference sequence). Losses at the gene ends were 8 bases for V and 7 bases for J; bases not matched to a gene: 19. Here the CDR3 DNA reads TGTGCCAGCTTAGGGGAAGAACAGGGGTCTCCTTGTGAAGCTTTCTTT. This translates into CASLGEEQGSPCEAFF.

This chain uses TRBV6-1 with TRBJ1-1, with a tentative D call TRBD1 (6 bases). V dropped 4 bases and J dropped 5 bases, with 14 bases sitting between them. Germline loops: CDR1 MNHNS, CDR2 SASEGT. CDR3 length: 14 residues. The chain's CDR3 is CASSGRQGNTEAFF. In DNA, the CDR3 is TGTGCCAGCAGTGGGCGGCAGGGGAATACTGAAGCTTTCTTT.

J is TRBJ2-5 and V is TRBV6-5; 8 bases fit TRBD2. CDR1 is MNHEY and CDR2 is SVGAGI in the germline V gene. With V trimmed by 0 bases and J by 4 bases, 7 bases remained unmatched. This CDR3 is built from 16 residues. The CDR3 protein is CASSYSIGAGGETQYF. For the CDR3, the DNA is TGTGCCAGCAGTTACTCGATTGGCGCGGGAGGAGAGACCCAGTACTTC.

This clone was counted a few times. V and J are TRBV6-5 and TRBJ1-6; 8 nucleotides match TRBD1. CDR3 length: 15 amino acids. CDR1 MNHEY and CDR2 SVGAGI come from the germline V gene. Trimming removed 8 bases from V and 9 bases from J; junction bases left unmatched: 12. DNA of the CDR3: TGTGCCAGCCAGTTGACAGGGGCCGCAGGTTCACCCCTCCACTTT. Translation gives CASQLTGAAGSPLHF.

This chain uses TRBV5-4 with TRBJ1-1; TRBD1 agrees at 8 bases. Germline V lookup: CDR1 SGHNT, CDR2 YYREEE (reference sequence). CDR3 length: 14 amino acids. V gave up 3 bases and J gave up 8 bases; unmatched junction bases: 9. CDR3 amino acids: CASSSVYRDREAFF. Here the CDR3 DNA reads TGTGCCAGCAGCTCCGTGTACCGGGACAGGGAAGCTTTCTTT.

As for this clone: Other nucleotide sequences from this sample produce the same CDR3. The chain employs TRBV29-1 and TRBJ2-7; TRBD1 aligns across 7 bases. Looked up from germline, CDR1 is SQVTM and CDR2 is ANQGSEA. The CDR3 loop spans 12 amino acids. J lost 0 bases, V lost 7 bases, and 3 bases had no gene match. CDR3 residues: CSGQGNSYEQYF. CDR3 nucleotides: TGCAGCGGACAGGGAAACTCCTACGAGCAGTACTTC.

The chain recombines TRBV6-1 with TRBJ1-1, with D hard to call. The CDR3 has 13 amino acids. Germline CDR1 and CDR2: MNHNS and SASEGT. V was cut by 8 bases and J by 3 bases, with 13 bases left in between. The CDR3 reads CASGASDYTEAFF. In nucleotides, the CDR3 is TGTGCCAGCGGCGCGTCGGACTACACTGAAGCTTTCTTT.

This clone was counted a single time. The chain has TRBV9 and TRBJ2-7; TRBD1 agrees at 9 bases. The germline V gene has CDR1 SGDLS and CDR2 YYNGEE. With V trimmed by 2 bases and J by 3 bases, 9 bases remained unmatched. This CDR3 is built from 16 residues. CDR3 sequence: CASSVGQGWGDYEQYF. CDR3 nucleotides: TGTGCCAGCAGCGTGGGACAGGGTTGGGGGGACTACGAGCAGTACTTC.